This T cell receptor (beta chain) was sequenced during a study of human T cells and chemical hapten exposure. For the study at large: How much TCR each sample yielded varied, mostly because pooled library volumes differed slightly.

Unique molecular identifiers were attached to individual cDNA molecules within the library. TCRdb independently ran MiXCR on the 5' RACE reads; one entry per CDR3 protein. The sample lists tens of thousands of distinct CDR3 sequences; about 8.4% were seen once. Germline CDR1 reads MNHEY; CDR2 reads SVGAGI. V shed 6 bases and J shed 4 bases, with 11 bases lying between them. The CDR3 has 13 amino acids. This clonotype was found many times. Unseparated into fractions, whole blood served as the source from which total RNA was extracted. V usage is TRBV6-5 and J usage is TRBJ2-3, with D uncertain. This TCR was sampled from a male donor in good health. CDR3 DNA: TGTGCCAGCAGCAAGCTCTATTCAGATACGCAGTATTTT. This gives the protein CASSKLYSDTQYF.